These T cell receptor beta chains were read from a single sample in a study of blood T cell repertoires in COVID-19. TCRdb keeps only in-frame clones here, not all; method: immunoSEQ multiplex PCR. The sample lists 360,000 or so clones, about nine tenths seen once, with 3.5% to 4% in the top ten. The sequenced sample consisted of peripheral blood. The source is a woman between 55 and 75 years old with COVID-19, enrolled during active disease. Each CDR3 is given with its conserved first and last residue. The D gene is left open where the match is weak. Some rows have no size entry. The others give once, few or many, or a class for an expanded clone.

>few|TRBJ1-3|TRBV27|NA
CASSTTSSGNTIYF
TGTGCCAGCAGTACAACCTCCTCTGGAAACACCATATATTTT
>once|TRBJ2-2|TRBV5-1|NA
CASSSGTGGGELFF
TGCGCCAGCAGCTCCGGTACCGGGGGCGGGGAGCTGTTTTTT
>NA|TRBJ2-7|TRBV12-3/TRBV12-4|NA
CASSRTGTYEQYF
TGTGCCAGCAGTCGAACGGGGACCTACGAGCAGTACTTC
>NA|TRBJ2-5|TRBV27|NA
CASSLESAATRQETQYF
TGTGCCAGCAGTTTAGAATCGGCGGCTACCCGACAAGAGACCCAGTACTTC
>NA|TRBJ1-5|TRBV19|TRBD1
CASSNRDRGSNQPQHF
TGTGCCAGTAGTAACCGAGACAGGGGTAGCAATCAGCCCCAGCATTTT
>NA|TRBJ1-1|TRBV18|NA
CASSGGGTSEAFF
TGTGCCAGCTCAGGTGGGGGGACGTCCGAAGCTTTCTTT
>NA|TRBJ2-5|TRBV18|TRBD2
CASSPLLAGGPKETQYF
TGTGCCAGCTCACCATTACTAGCGGGGGGTCCCAAAGAGACCCAGTACTTC
>few|TRBJ1-3|TRBV3-1/TRBV3-2|NA
CASSQNVAGEFGNTIYF
TGTGCCAGCAGCCAAAACGTCGCAGGGGAATTTGGAAACACCATATATTTT
>NA|TRBJ2-1|TRBV9|TRBD1
CASSARDRAYNEQFF
TGTGCCAGCAGCGCCCGGGACAGGGCCTACAATGAGCAGTTCTTC
>NA|TRBJ2-5|TRBV6-4|NA
CASSGEVQETQYF
TGTGCCAGCAGTGGGGAGGTCCAAGAGACCCAGTACTTC
>NA|TRBJ2-4|TRBV4-1|TRBD1
CASSQIGTGDKNIQYF
TGCGCCAGCAGCCAAATTGGGACAGGGGACAAAAACATTCAGTACTTC
>NA|TRBJ2-2|TRBV2|TRBD1
CASSWDRLNTGELFF
TGTGCCAGCAGCTGGGACAGGCTGAACACCGGGGAGCTGTTTTTT
>NA|TRBJ1-3|TRBV28|TRBD1
CASSFLQGRRQGDSGNTIYF
TGTGCCAGCAGTTTCTTACAAGGTCGGCGACAGGGGGACTCTGGAAACACCATATATTTT
>once|TRBJ2-1|TRBV9|NA
CASSVGGTGTPKYNEQFF
TGTGCCAGCAGCGTAGGAGGGACGGGGACACCGAAGTACAATGAGCAGTTCTTC
>NA|TRBJ2-7|TRBV28|TRBD1
CASSLGQGGYEQYF
TGTGCCAGCAGTCTAGGACAGGGGGGATACGAGCAGTACTTC
>NA|TRBJ2-7|TRBV4-2|NA
CASSPPTRGYEQYF
TGTGCCAGCAGCCCGCCTACACGGGGATACGAGCAGTACTTC
>NA|TRBJ2-7|TRBV5-1|TRBD1
CASSGRDSPGGQYF
TGCGCCAGCAGCGGACGGGACAGCCCAGGGGGGCAGTACTTC
>NA|TRBJ2-3|TRBV2|NA
CASSNGGFTTDTQYF
TGTGCCAGCAGCAACGGAGGGTTCACCACAGATACGCAGTATTTT
>NA|TRBJ2-6|TRBV19|NA
CASRPLTTVSGANVLTF
TGTGCCAGTCGCCCTTTGACAACCGTCTCTGGGGCCAACGTCCTGACTTTC
>NA|TRBJ1-1|TRBV6-2/TRBV6-3|NA
CASSFHRSNTEAFF
TGTGCCAGCAGTTTTCACAGGAGTAACACTGAAGCTTTCTTT
>NA|TRBJ1-4|TRBV18|NA
CASSQGVLNEKLFF
TGTGCCAGCTCACAGGGGGTCTTAAATGAAAAACTGTTTTTT
>NA|TRBJ1-5|TRBV7-2|NA
CASSFGHVQPQHF
TGTGCCAGCAGCTTCGGTCATGTCCAGCCCCAGCATTTT
>NA|TRBJ2-5|TRBV12-3/TRBV12-4|NA
CASSSRVETQYF
TGTGCCAGCAGCTCGCGGGTGGAGACCCAGTACTTC
>NA|TRBJ2-2|TRBV7-9|TRBD2
CASSIRGGRGTGELFF
TGTGCCAGCAGCATTCGGGGGGGCCGAGGTACCGGGGAGCTGTTTTTT